This TCR beta chain was identified during a study of blood T cell repertoires in COVID-19. Study summary: The study drew acute and convalescent COVID-19 samples from the United States, Italy and Spain.

Germline lookup yields CDR1 MDHEN and CDR2 SYDVKM. This CDR3 is 15 amino acids long. V shed 6 bases, J shed 4 bases, and the junction held 9 bases outside the gene matches. In terms of age and location, participants ranged from roughly 18 to 100 years and lived in around 22 US areas. Only in-frame clones appear in the TCRdb table, and some are missing; sequencing was by immunoSEQ multiplex PCR. The sample lists about 200,000 clones; 65% to 85% were seen once. The chain recombines TRBV28 with TRBJ2-1; 7 positions agree with TRBD1. This receptor was identified in a man aged 40-49 years who had recovered from COVID-19. The specimen sequenced was PBMCs or T cells enriched from blood (not recorded which). This CDR3 reads CASSGTVGIYNEQFF. The CDR3 nucleotides are TGTGCCAGCAGCGGGACAGTGGGGATATACAATGAGCAGTTCTTC.